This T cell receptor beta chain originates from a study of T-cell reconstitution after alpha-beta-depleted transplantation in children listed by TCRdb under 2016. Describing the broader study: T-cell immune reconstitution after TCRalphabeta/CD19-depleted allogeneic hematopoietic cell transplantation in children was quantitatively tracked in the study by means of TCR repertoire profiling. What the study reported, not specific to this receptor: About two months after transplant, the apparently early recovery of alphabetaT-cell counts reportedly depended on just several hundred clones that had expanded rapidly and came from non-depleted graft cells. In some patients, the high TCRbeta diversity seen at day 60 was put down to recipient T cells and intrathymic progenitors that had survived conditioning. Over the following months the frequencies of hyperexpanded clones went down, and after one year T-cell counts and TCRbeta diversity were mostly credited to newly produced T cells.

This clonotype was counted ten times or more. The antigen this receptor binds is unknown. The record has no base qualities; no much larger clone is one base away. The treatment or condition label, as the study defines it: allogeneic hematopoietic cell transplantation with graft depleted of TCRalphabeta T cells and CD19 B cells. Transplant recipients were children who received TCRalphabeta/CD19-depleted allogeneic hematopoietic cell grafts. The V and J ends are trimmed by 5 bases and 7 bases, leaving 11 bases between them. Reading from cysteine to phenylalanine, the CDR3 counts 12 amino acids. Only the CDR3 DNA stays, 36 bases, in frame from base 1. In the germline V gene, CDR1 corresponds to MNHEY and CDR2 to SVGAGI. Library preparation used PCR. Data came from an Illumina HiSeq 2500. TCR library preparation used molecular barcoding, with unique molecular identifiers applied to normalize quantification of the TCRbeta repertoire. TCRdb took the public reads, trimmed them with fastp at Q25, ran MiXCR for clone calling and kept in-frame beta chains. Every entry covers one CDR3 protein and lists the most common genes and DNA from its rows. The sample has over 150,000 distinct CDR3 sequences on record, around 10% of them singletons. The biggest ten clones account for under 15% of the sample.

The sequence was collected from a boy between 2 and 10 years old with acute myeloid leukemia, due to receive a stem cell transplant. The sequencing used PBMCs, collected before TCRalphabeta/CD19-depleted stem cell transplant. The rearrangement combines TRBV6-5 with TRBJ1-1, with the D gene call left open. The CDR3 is CASSPAGSEAFF. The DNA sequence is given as TGTGCCAGCAGTCCCGCTGGTAGTGAAGCTTTCTTT.